This T cell receptor (beta chain) came from a study of identical twins. Points from the study as a whole: Excess low generation probability was seen in twin-shared out-of-frame alpha sequences.

Template switching created a universal primer site, and the cDNA included unique molecular identifiers. TCRdb redid the calling of the 5' RACE reads with MiXCR, one entry per CDR3 protein. The table shows under 900,000 distinct CDR3 sequences, with over 9% occurring only once. In its sample, this clonotype was seen a few times. Its antigen is currently unknown. Trimming stripped 6 bases from V and 2 bases from J, with 14 bases between. This CDR3 contains 14 residues. CDR1 and CDR2 (germline): MDHEN, SYDVKM. These data also formed part of another study, on yellow fever vaccine responses in identical twins. That paper states: Twins reportedly had a vaccine T cell response that seemed partly convergent, partly personalized.

The rearrangement uses TRBV28 and TRBJ2-7; D is undetermined. Sequencing used PBMCs. This sequence was found in a woman aged 18-29 years in good health. The CDR3 reads CASRVNQAAYEQYF. DNA of the CDR3: TGTGCCAGCAGGGTGAATCAGGCGGCCTACGAGCAGTACTTC.